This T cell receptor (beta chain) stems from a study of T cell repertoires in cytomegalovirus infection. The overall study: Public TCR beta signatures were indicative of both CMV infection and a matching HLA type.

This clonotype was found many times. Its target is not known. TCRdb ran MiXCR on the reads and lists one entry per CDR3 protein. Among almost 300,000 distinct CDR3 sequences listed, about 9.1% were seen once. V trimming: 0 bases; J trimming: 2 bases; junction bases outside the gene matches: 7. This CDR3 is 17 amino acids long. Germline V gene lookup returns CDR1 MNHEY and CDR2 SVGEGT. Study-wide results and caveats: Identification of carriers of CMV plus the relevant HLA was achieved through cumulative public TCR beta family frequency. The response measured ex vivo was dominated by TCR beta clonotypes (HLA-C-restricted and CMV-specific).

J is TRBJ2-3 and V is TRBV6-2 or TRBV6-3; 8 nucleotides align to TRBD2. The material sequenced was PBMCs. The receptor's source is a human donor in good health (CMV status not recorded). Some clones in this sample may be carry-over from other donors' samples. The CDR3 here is CASSYSIAGGPTDTQYF. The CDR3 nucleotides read TGTGCCAGCAGTTACTCGATCGCGGGGGGCCCCACAGATACGCAGTATTTT.